A selection of T cell receptor beta chains follows, all from one sample in a study of blood T cells in healthy people across ages. Via MiXCR, TCRdb re-called the 5' RACE reads, giving one row per CDR3 protein. The sample consists of roughly 1,500,000 distinct CDR3 sequences, 34% of them appearing once. Material for sequencing was blood. These TCRs come from a woman in her twenties or thirties in good health. The CDR3 runs from the conserved cysteine through the conserved F or W. The D gene is left open where the match is weak. The size entry is marked missing in some rows and otherwise reads once, few, many or a size class.

TRBD1 | TRBJ1-2 | many | TRBV27 | TGTGCCAGCAGTCGGGCGGGGGACAGGGATGGCTACACCTTC | CASSRAGDRDGYTF
- | TRBJ2-5 | few | TRBV13 | TGTGCCAGCAGCTTTCAAGGGAATCAAGAGACCCAGTACTTC | CASSFQGNQETQYF
TRBD2 | TRBJ2-7 | - | TRBV5-1 | TGCGCCAGCAGCCCCGGAATTAGCGGGAGGGACTACAATGAGCAGTACTTC | CASSPGISGRDYNEQYF
TRBD2 | TRBJ2-1 | - | TRBV5-1 | TGCGCCAGCAGCTTGAGGACTAGCGGGAGAACCTACAATGAGCAGTTCTTC | CASSLRTSGRTYNEQFF
TRBD2 | TRBJ2-1 | - | TRBV3-1 | TGTGCCAGCAGCCAAGAAACACTAGCGGTAGACAATGAGCAGTTCTTC | CASSQETLAVDNEQFF
TRBD2 | TRBJ2-3 | - | TRBV25-1 | TGTGCCAGCAGTGATGACCAGACTAGCGGCACAGATACGCAGTATTTT | CASSDDQTSGTDTQYF
TRBD1 | TRBJ1-3 | - | TRBV27 | TGTGCCGGCAGTAGAACAGGGGACTCTGGAAACACCATATATTTT | CAGSRTGDSGNTIYF
- | TRBJ1-2 | - | TRBV6-5 | TGTGCCAGCAGTTACTCGGGGTCAGGGAACTATGGCTACACCTTC | CASSYSGSGNYGYTF
TRBD1 | TRBJ2-5 | - | TRBV6-6 | TGTGCCAGCAGTTACTTGACCGGGACAGACCAAGAGACCCAGTACTTC | CASSYLTGTDQETQYF
TRBD1 | TRBJ2-7 | - | TRBV3-1 | TGTGCCGGCAGCCAAGATGAACAGGGGATCTACGAGCAGTACTTC | CAGSQDEQGIYEQYF
- | TRBJ1-5 | - | TRBV20-1 | TGCAGTGCTAGAGACACGTTCAATCAGCCCCAGCATTTT | CSARDTFNQPQHF
- | TRBJ2-1 | - | TRBV5-1 | TGCGCCAGCAGCTCACAGGGAAATACCTACAATGAGCAGTTCTTC | CASSSQGNTYNEQFF
- | TRBJ2-7 | once | TRBV6-1 | TGTGCCAGCAGTGTTTTGGGGGCTACGCGGTACTTC | CASSVLGATRYF
- | TRBJ1-2 | - | TRBV20-1 | TGCAGTGCTAGAGCCCGGGACATCCCATATGGCTACACCTTC | CSARARDIPYGYTF
- | TRBJ2-7 | few | TRBV9 | TGTGCCAGCAGCCCGTACGAGGGAAGGGACCCACGGGACGAGCAGTACTTC | CASSPYEGRDPRDEQYF
- | TRBJ1-1 | few | TRBV5-1 | TGCGCCAGCAGCCCCTCGGTTGGAATGAACACTGAAGCTTTCTTT | CASSPSVGMNTEAFF
- | TRBJ1-1 | few | TRBV4-1 | TGCGCCAGCAGCCAAGATGGTCAAGGGATATTCATGAACACTGAAGCTTTCTTT | CASSQDGQGIFMNTEAFF
- | TRBJ2-7 | - | TRBV4-2 | TGTGCCAGCAGCCAAGAAAGCGGATCGGGGTACGAGCAGTACTTC | CASSQESGSGYEQYF
- | TRBJ1-2 | - | TRBV28 | TGTGCCAGCAGTAAAAATAACTGGGCATATGGCTACACCTTC | CASSKNNWAYGYTF
- | TRBJ1-6 | - | TRBV20-1 | TGCAGTGCTAGAGATCGGGGGGGCCCTCTGAGCTCCTATAATTCACCCCTCCACTTT | CSARDRGGPLSSYNSPLHF
- | TRBJ2-5 | few | TRBV29-1 | TGCAGCGTTGGTCGGGCGGAAGAGACCCAGTACTTC | CSVGRAEETQYF
TRBD2 | TRBJ2-1 | few | TRBV5-1 | TGCGCCAGCAGGACCCTCCCAGCGGGAGGGAATGAGCAGTTCTTC | CASRTLPAGGNEQFF
TRBD1 | TRBJ2-1 | - | TRBV14 | TGTGCCAGCAGCCACGGAGGTGGGGACAGGGGGCATTACAATGAGCAGTTCTTC | CASSHGGGDRGHYNEQFF
TRBD1 | TRBJ2-3 | - | TRBV3-1 | TGTGCCAGCAGCCCGGGACAGGAGCACACAGATACGCGGTATTTT | CASSPGQEHTDTRYF
TRBD1 | TRBJ2-1 | - | TRBV13 | TGTGCCAGCAGCCGAGACAGGGCCAGCTACAATGAGCAGTTCTTC | CASSRDRASYNEQFF
- | TRBJ2-1 | - | TRBV27 | TGTGCCAGCAGCATGGGGGCATACTCATCATACAATGAGCAGTTCTTC | CASSMGAYSSYNEQFF
- | TRBJ2-1 | - | TRBV7-2 | TGTGCCAGCAGCTGGGTCCTAGCGGAGGGGGATGAGCAGTTCTTC | CASSWVLAEGDEQFF
- | TRBJ2-5 | - | TRBV9 | TGTGCCAGCAGCGTAGTTCCTAACCAAGAGACCCAGTACTTC | CASSVVPNQETQYF
TRBD1 | TRBJ2-7 | few | TRBV4-1 | TGCGCCAGCAGCCAAGCGCAGGGGGCGCCCTACGAGCAGTACTTC | CASSQAQGAPYEQYF
- | TRBJ2-5 | once | TRBV6-5 | TGTGCCAGCAGTTACAAGGCTAGCTCCTCAGAGGCCCAGTACTTC | CASSYKASSSEAQYF
TRBD1 | TRBJ2-7 | few | TRBV20-1 | TGCAGTGCTATCCGGACAGGGGCCTACGAGCAGTACTTC | CSAIRTGAYEQYF
- | TRBJ2-5 | few | TRBV27 | TGTGCCGGCAGCCCAAACGGTCACCAAGAGACCCAGTACTTC | CAGSPNGHQETQYF
- | TRBJ1-5 | - | TRBV19 | TGTGCCAGTAGTACGGCCTGGTCTAGCAATCAGCCCCAGCATTTT | CASSTAWSSNQPQHF
TRBD2 | TRBJ2-7 | - | TRBV7-8 | TGTGCCAGCAGCACGATGGGCGGGAGCCCCTCCTACGAGCAGTACTTC | CASSTMGGSPSYEQYF
- | TRBJ2-1 | few | TRBV20-1 | TGCAGTGCTAGTATCGCCGGCTTGGCGCAGTTCTTC | CSASIAGLAQFF
- | TRBJ2-4 | few | TRBV29-1 | TGCAGCGTTGAATTCAACCCCGGGAGCCAAAACATTCAGTACTTC | CSVEFNPGSQNIQYF
- | TRBJ1-1 | - | TRBV7-9 | TGTGCCAGCAGCTTGAACTTACTGAACACTGAAGCTTTCTTT | CASSLNLLNTEAFF
- | TRBJ1-1 | - | TRBV12-3/TRBV12-4 | TGTGCCAGCACCCAAACGACCGGTTTTGAAGCTTTCTTT | CASTQTTGFEAFF
- | TRBJ2-2 | once | TRBV6-5 | TGTGCCAGCAGGCCCAGGAGGAGCACCGGGGAGCTGTTTTTT | CASRPRRSTGELFF
- | TRBJ2-3 | few | TRBV28 | TGTGCCAGCAGTTCAATTACTCTCATCGCCGGGACCCGGGTCAAAACAGATACGCAGTATTTT | CASSSITLIAGTRVKTDTQYF
- | TRBJ2-7 | few | TRBV6-1 | TGTGCCAGCAGAGGGGATAAGGGGTCGGGCTACGAGCAGTACTTC | CASRGDKGSGYEQYF
- | TRBJ1-2 | - | TRBV18 | TGTGCCAGCTCACCTCTCGGACAACTCCCTCTATATGACGGCTACACCTTC | CASSPLGQLPLYDGYTF